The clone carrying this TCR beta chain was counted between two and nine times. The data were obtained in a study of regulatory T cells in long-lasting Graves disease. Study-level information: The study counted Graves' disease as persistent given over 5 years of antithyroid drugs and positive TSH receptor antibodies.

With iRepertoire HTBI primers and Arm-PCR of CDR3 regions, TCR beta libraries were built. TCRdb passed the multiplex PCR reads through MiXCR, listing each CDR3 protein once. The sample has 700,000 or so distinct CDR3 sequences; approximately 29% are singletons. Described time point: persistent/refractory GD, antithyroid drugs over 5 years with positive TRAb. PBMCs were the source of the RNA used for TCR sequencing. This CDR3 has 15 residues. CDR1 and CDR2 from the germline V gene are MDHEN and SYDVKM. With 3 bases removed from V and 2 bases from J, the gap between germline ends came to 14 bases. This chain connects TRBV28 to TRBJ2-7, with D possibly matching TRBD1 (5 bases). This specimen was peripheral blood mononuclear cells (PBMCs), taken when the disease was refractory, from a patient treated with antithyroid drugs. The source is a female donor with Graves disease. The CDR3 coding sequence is TGTGCCAGCAGTTTCCTAAGGGCAGGGACCTACGAGCAGTACTTC. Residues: CASSFLRAGTYEQYF.